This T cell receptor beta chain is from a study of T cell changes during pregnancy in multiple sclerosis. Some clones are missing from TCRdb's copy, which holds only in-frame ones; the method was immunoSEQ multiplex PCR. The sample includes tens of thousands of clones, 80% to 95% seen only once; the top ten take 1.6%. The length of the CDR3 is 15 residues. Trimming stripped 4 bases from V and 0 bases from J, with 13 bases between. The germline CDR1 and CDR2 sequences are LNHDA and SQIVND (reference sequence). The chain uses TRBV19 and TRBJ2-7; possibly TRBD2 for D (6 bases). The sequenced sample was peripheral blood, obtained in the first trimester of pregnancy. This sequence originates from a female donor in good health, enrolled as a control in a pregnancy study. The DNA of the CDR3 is TGTGCCAGTAGTACCTACGGGACTCCCTCCTACGAGCAGTACTTC. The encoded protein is CASSTYGTPSYEQYF. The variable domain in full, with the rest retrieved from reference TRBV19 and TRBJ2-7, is DGGITQSPKYLFRKEGQNVTLSCEQNLNHDAMYWYRQDPGQGLRLIYYSQIVNDFQKGDIAEGYSVSREKKESFPLTVTSAQKNPTAFYLCASSTYGTPSYEQYFGPGTRLTVT.